This passage covers 25 T cell receptor beta chains from one sample sequenced in a study of shared clonotypes between healthy human individuals. In the naive CD8 group, cells lacked CD45RO and were positively selected for CCR7, so terminally differentiated effector memory CD45RA+ cells were left out. Only in-frame clones appear in the TCRdb table, and some are missing; sequencing was by immunoSEQ multiplex PCR. The sample consists of roughly 2,000,000 clones, about 95% of them appearing once. Sequenced sample: naive CD8+ T cells sorted from blood. The receptors were gathered from a man younger than 30 in good health.

J is TRBJ1-2 and V is TRBV28; TRBD1 agrees at 8 bases. Per germline, CDR1 MDHEN and CDR2 SYDVKM. V lost 5 bases, J lost 4 bases, and 0 bases stayed unmatched. CDR3 length equals 12 residues. CDR3 sequence reads: CASSGQGYGYTF. The CDR3 DNA is TGTGCCAGCAGTGGACAGGGCTATGGCTACACCTTC.

DNA of the CDR3: TGTGCCAGCAGCTCTTACAGGGGGAGCTACGACACTGAAGCTTTCTTT. Translation gives CASSSYRGSYDTEAFF. This chain connects TRBV7-9 to TRBJ1-1, with 8 bases lining up with TRBD1. Germline trimming cut 4 bases from V and 3 bases from J; bases unmatched to any gene: 10. Per the germline V gene, CDR1 is SEHNR and CDR2 is FQNEAQ (reference sequence). This CDR3 has 16 amino acids.

The chain carries TRBV6-1 and TRBJ2-7; TRBD1 matches 7 bases. The CDR3 is made up of 13 amino acids. Trimming took 7 bases from V and 3 from J; bases not matched to a gene: 6. CDR1 is MNHNS, CDR2 SASEGT, per germline. For the CDR3, the DNA is TGTGCCAGCACAGGGACAGCTTACTACGAGCAGTACTTC. This encodes CASTGTAYYEQYF.

The chain joins TRBV14 to TRBJ2-1, with D uncertain. This CDR3 is 14 amino acids long. The V gene's germline CDR1 is SGHDN and CDR2 FVKESK. V shed 0 bases and J shed 4 bases, with 7 bases lying between them. CDR3 protein: CASSQERAYNEQFF. CDR3 coding DNA: TGTGCCAGCAGCCAAGAAAGAGCTTACAATGAGCAGTTCTTC.

The chain has TRBV6-5 and TRBJ2-3; D uncertain. The CDR3 has 15 residues. V lost 0 bases and J lost 0, with 7 bases in between. Germline CDR1 MNHEY, CDR2 SVGAGI. The CDR3 DNA is TGTGCCAGCAGTTACTCCGCGGCTAGCACAGATACGCAGTATTTT. It codes for CASSYSAASTDTQYF.

This sequence joins TRBV6-1 and TRBJ2-1, with D perhaps TRBD1 (5 bases). The germline V and J ends were trimmed by 5 bases and 6 bases, with 11 bases remaining between them. The CDR3 is 13 amino acids. Germline loops: CDR1 MNHNS, CDR2 SASEGT. The CDR3 coding sequence is TGTGCCAGCAGTTCTTATGACAGCAATGAGCAGTTCTTC. Residues: CASSSYDSNEQFF.

The chain joins TRBV6-5 to TRBJ2-7; no reliable D call. The CDR3 consists of 13 residues. CDR1 is MNHEY and CDR2 is SVGAGI in the germline V gene. V was shortened by 2 bases and J by 6 bases, with 11 bases between the two germline ends. In DNA, the CDR3 is TGTGCCAGCAGTTACGGATACCTTTCCGAGCAGTACTTC. This encodes CASSYGYLSEQYF.

In regard to this clone: This specimen includes other DNA sequences encoding the same CDR3. DNA for the CDR3: TGCGCCAGCAGCCAAGGGGTTGGCACAGATACGCAGTATTTT. This gives the protein CASSQGVGTDTQYF. The chain carries TRBV4-1 and TRBJ2-3; D ambiguous. Trimming took off 1 base at V and 1 base at J, with 6 bases between the two ends. The CDR3 extends over 14 amino acids. Germline V lookup: CDR1 MGHRA, CDR2 YSYEKL.

The rearrangement uses TRBV13 and TRBJ2-1; TRBD1 matches at 9 bases. J lost 9 bases, V lost 5 bases, and 5 bases had no gene match. CDR1 and CDR2 from the germline V gene are PRHDT and FYEKMQ (reference sequence). The CDR3 runs to 13 residues. CDR3 loop: CASSTQGAGEQFF. CDR3 sequence (DNA): TGTGCCAGCAGCACACAGGGGGCAGGTGAGCAGTTCTTC.

This clone was seen only once. CDR3 nucleotides: TGTGCCAGCAGCTTATACCGCGAAGGGCGGGAGTCCGGGGAGCTGTTTTTT. As protein: CASSLYREGRESGELFF. The gene calls are TRBV11-1 and TRBJ2-2; 7 bases are shared with TRBD2. The CDR3 sequence is 17 residues long. V gave up 2 bases and J gave up 6 bases; unmatched junction bases: 12. Germline CDR1 is SGHAT and CDR2 is FQDESV (reference sequence).

Worth noting for this clone: The identical CDR3 is also encoded by other nucleotide sequences in the sample. The chain employs TRBV4-1 and TRBJ2-7; 9 nucleotides agree with TRBD2. V lost 0 bases and J lost 4; bases outside the gene matches: 4. Germline values: CDR1 MGHRA, CDR2 YSYEKL. The CDR3 consists of 15 residues. The CDR3 nucleotides read TGCGCCAGCAGCCAAGAGGAGCTAGCGGGGTACGAGCAGTACTTC. This encodes CASSQEELAGYEQYF.

Of note for this clone: This sample includes further DNA sequences coding for the same CDR3. The chain combines TRBV2 with TRBJ2-5, with TRBD2 matching 10 bases. Trimming removed 4 bases from V and 0 bases from J; junction bases left unmatched: 2. The germline V gene has CDR1 SNHLY and CDR2 FYNNEI. CDR3 length equals 15 residues. CDR3 sequence reads: CASSGLAGNQETQYF. DNA for the CDR3: TGTGCCAGCAGTGGACTAGCGGGCAACCAAGAGACCCAGTACTTC.

This clone was seen a handful of times. The V call is TRBV4-1, the J call TRBJ1-3; D uncertain. Germline CDR1 MGHRA, CDR2 YSYEKL. The V end lost 4 bases, the J end lost 2 bases, and 3 bases lay between the germline ends. The CDR3 is 12 residues long. As DNA, the CDR3 is TGCGCCAGCAGCCTCGCTGGAAACACCATATATTTT. This sequence encodes CASSLAGNTIYF.

The chain uses TRBV30 and TRBJ2-7; 8 bases align to TRBD1. The length of the CDR3 is 14 residues. Germline V gene data show CDR1 as GTSNPN and CDR2 as SVGIG (reference sequence). V dropped 2 bases and J dropped 1; count of bases not matched to a gene: 4. In DNA, the CDR3 is TGTGCCTGGAGTTTGCGGACAGGGTCCTACGAGCAGTACTTC. It translates to CAWSLRTGSYEQYF.

The genes are TRBV9 and TRBJ2-7; 8 nucleotides agree with TRBD1. The germline gives CDR1 SGDLS, CDR2 YYNGEE. CDR3 length: 14 residues. The V and J ends lost 1 base and 5 bases, in that order; junction bases with no gene match: 5. CDR3 sequence reads: CASSVQGARDEQYF. The CDR3 coding sequence is TGTGCCAGCAGCGTACAGGGGGCTAGGGACGAGCAGTACTTC.

The chain has TRBV6-8 and TRBJ1-5; D is ambiguous. Germline CDR1 reads MNHGY; CDR2 reads SAAAGT. The CDR3 runs to 15 residues. V was trimmed by 5 bases and J by 0 bases, leaving 11 bases between them. The CDR3 loop is CASSRTVDSNQPQHF. CDR3 nucleotides: TGTGCCAGCAGTCGGACGGTCGATAGCAATCAGCCCCAGCATTTT.

J is TRBJ2-1 and V is TRBV11-2; TRBD2 is a possible D gene (5 bases). Trimming removed 7 bases at V and 9 bases at J, with 16 bases between. Germline assignment: CDR1 SGHAT and CDR2 FQNNGV. The CDR3 sequence is 13 residues long. In DNA form, the CDR3 reads TGTGCCAGCACCCATCGGGAAGGGCTTGAGCAGTTCTTC. Encoded protein: CASTHREGLEQFF.

This rearrangement joins TRBV11-2 to TRBJ2-7; 11 bases match TRBD2. The CDR3 runs 17 residues. Looked up from germline, CDR1 is SGHAT and CDR2 is FQNNGV. The J segment lost 7 bases and the V segment lost 5 bases, leaving 16 bases of the junction unmatched. The CDR3 loop reads CASSNYGTSGSSGEQYF. The CDR3 DNA is TGTGCCAGCAGCAACTACGGGACTAGCGGCAGCTCGGGGGAGCAGTACTTC.

The rearrangement joins TRBV11-2 to TRBJ2-2, with D unresolved. V was trimmed by 4 bases and J by 0 bases, leaving 12 bases between them. Germline V gives CDR1 SGHAT, CDR2 FQNNGV. The CDR3 runs 16 residues. DNA for the CDR3: TGTGCCAGCAGCTCCCATGGCGGAGCGAACACCGGGGAGCTGTTTTTT. Translating gives CASSSHGGANTGELFF.

The chain carries TRBV27 and TRBJ2-7; perhaps TRBD2 as D (7 bases). Germline V gene data show CDR1 as MNHEY and CDR2 as SMNVEV (reference sequence). CDR3 size: 15 residues. Trimming cost V 2 bases and J 2 bases, with 13 bases left between them. The DNA for the CDR3 is TGTGCCAGCAGTTTAACGGGGGGCCCCACCTACGAGCAGTACTTC. Its protein is CASSLTGGPTYEQYF.

The gene calls are TRBV19 and TRBJ1-2, with TRBD1 as a possible D gene (6 bases). The CDR3 totals 14 residues. V lost 1 base and J 7 bases, leaving 13 bases between the germline ends. Germline V gene data show CDR1 as LNHDA and CDR2 as SQIVND (reference sequence). The CDR3 DNA is TGTGCCAGTAGTATAGTACCCAGGGGTACTGGCTACACCTTC. Its protein is CASSIVPRGTGYTF.

J is TRBJ2-3 and V is TRBV30; D ambiguous. The CDR3 contains 12 residues. V was cut by 5 bases and J by 0 bases, with 6 bases left in between. Germline CDR1 is GTSNPN and CDR2 is SVGIG (reference sequence). This CDR3 is CAWQASTDTQYF. CDR3 bases: TGTGCCTGGCAAGCTAGCACAGATACGCAGTATTTT.

The chain is built from TRBV14 and TRBJ1-1; D is perhaps TRBD1 (6 bases). Trimming stripped 4 bases from V and 1 base from J, with 13 bases between. This CDR3 is 15 amino acids long. CDR1 and CDR2 (germline): SGHDN, FVKESK. The CDR3 here is CASSLLGQPNTEAFF. In DNA form, the CDR3 reads TGTGCCAGCAGCCTTCTCGGACAGCCGAACACTGAAGCTTTCTTT.

V gene TRBV28 combines with J gene TRBJ2-7; tentative D call: TRBD1 (6 bases). Trimming pared 6 bases from V and 4 bases from J, leaving 10 bases between. Germline loops: CDR1 MDHEN, CDR2 SYDVKM. This CDR3 comprises 12 residues. The CDR3 loop reads CASRPTGYEQYF. The CDR3 DNA reads TGTGCCAGCAGACCTACAGGGTACGAGCAGTACTTC.

J is TRBJ2-3 and V is TRBV29-1; TRBD1 matches 8 bases. CDR3 size: 16 residues. CDR1 SQVTM and CDR2 ANQGSEA come from the germline V gene. Trimming removed 1 base from V and 4 bases from J; junction bases left unmatched: 10. The CDR3 loop is CSVEGGGTGPSDTQYF. The CDR3 coding sequence is TGCAGCGTTGAAGGAGGGGGGACAGGACCTTCAGATACGCAGTATTTT.